The 30 T cell receptor beta chains listed next were all sequenced from one sample in a study of a mutant IDH1 vaccine in newly diagnosed glioma. The time point denotes: week 23, last vaccination. In the vaccine, a single dose held 300 ug of the mutant IDH1 20-mer peptide, along with topical imiquimod. The antigens of these receptors remain unknown. Generated by immunoSEQ multiplex PCR, the TCRdb table keeps only in-frame clones and is missing some. Among 77,000 or so clones, 75% to 90% were seen once, and the ten largest hold over 0.7%. The sequenced sample was PBMCs, obtained from a glioma patient whose treatment included an IDH1 peptide vaccine. The receptors shown here come from a woman aged 45-65 years with glioma.

This chain joins TRBV2 and TRBJ2-7, with D possibly TRBD2 on 6 matching bases. The germline V and J ends were trimmed by 6 bases and 3 bases, with 15 bases remaining between them. Per germline, CDR1 SNHLY and CDR2 FYNNEI. The CDR3 covers 14 residues. CDR3 DNA: TGTGCCAGCAGGAGGACTAAGCTGCTCTACGAGCAGTACTTC. It encodes CASRRTKLLYEQYF. Full variable domain (rest looked up from reference TRBV2 and TRBJ2-7): EPEVTQTPSHQVTQMGQEVILRCVPISNHLYFYWYRQILGQKVEFLVSFYNNEISEKSEIFDDQFSVERPDGSNFTLKIRSTKLEDSAMYFCASRRTKLLYEQYFGPGTRLTVT.

Only a few counts were recorded for this clone. CDR3 sequence: CASSVEAGPYNEQFF. For the CDR3, the DNA is TGTGCCAGCAGCGTAGAAGCGGGCCCTTACAATGAGCAGTTCTTC. This chain uses TRBV9 with TRBJ2-1; tentative D call: TRBD2 (6 bases). V gave up 0 bases and J gave up 4 bases, with 11 bases separating them. There are 15 residues in the CDR3. The germline V gene encodes CDR1 SGDLS and CDR2 YYNGEE. The full variable domain, with the rest looked up from reference TRBV9 and TRBJ2-1, is DSGVTQTPKHLITATGQRVTLRCSPRSGDLSVYWYQQSLDQGLQFLIQYYNGEERAKGNILERFSAQQFPDLHSELNLSSLELGDSALYFCASSVEAGPYNEQFFGPGTRLTVL.

The V and J genes are TRBV9 and TRBJ2-2; D is unclear. The germline gives CDR1 SGDLS, CDR2 YYNGEE. The CDR3 totals 15 residues. Trimming cost V 0 bases and J 3 bases, with 9 bases left between them. The CDR3 loop is CASSVGGLDTGELFF. Here the CDR3 DNA reads TGTGCCAGCAGCGTAGGAGGATTGGACACCGGGGAGCTGTTTTTT.

Only one count was recorded for this clone. The rearrangement uses TRBV15 and TRBJ2-7; 11 bases agree with TRBD2. Trimming removed 0 bases from V and 1 base from J; junction bases left unmatched: 8. CDR1 and CDR2 from the germline V gene are LNHNV and YYDKDF (reference sequence). CDR3 size: 18 residues. In DNA form, the CDR3 reads TGTGCCACCAGCAGAGATTTGCTAGCGGGAGGCCGGTCCTACGAGCAGTACTTC. Translated: CATSRDLLAGGRSYEQYF.

This chain uses TRBV5-1 with TRBJ2-2; TRBD2 might be the D (5 bases). Trimming removed 1 base from V and 1 base from J, with 8 bases in between. The germline CDR1 and CDR2 sequences are SGHRS and YFSETQ. This CDR3 region has 15 residues. The CDR3 bases are TGCGCCAGCAGCTTGTGGGGAGAGAACACCGGGGAGCTGTTTTTT. Amino acids: CASSLWGENTGELFF.

The chain carries TRBV11-2 and TRBJ1-1; D not resolved. CDR1 is SGHAT and CDR2 is FQNNGV in the germline V gene. The V end lost 3 bases, the J end lost 1 base, and 6 bases lay between the germline ends. The CDR3 spans 13 residues. DNA for the CDR3: TGTGCCAGCAGCTTTTCCCCGAACACTGAAGCTTTCTTT. Translation gives CASSFSPNTEAFF.

The V and J genes are TRBV6-4 and TRBJ2-1; 8 positions match TRBD2. Germline V gives CDR1 MRHNA, CDR2 SNTAGT. Losses at the gene ends were 0 bases for V and 3 bases for J; bases not matched to a gene: 1. The CDR3 consists of 15 residues. The CDR3 nucleotides are TGTGCCAGCAGTGACTCGGCGGGAGGCTACAATGAGCAGTTCTTC. This codes for CASSDSAGGYNEQFF.

The chain links TRBV10-3 to TRBJ2-5, with a possible D match to TRBD1 (7 bases). CDR3 length equals 15 residues. V lost 3 bases and J lost 4, with 15 bases in between. Germline lookup yields CDR1 ENHRY and CDR2 SYGVKD. CDR3 in amino acids: CAISEGGQGVETQYF. The CDR3 coding sequence is TGTGCCATCAGTGAAGGAGGGCAGGGGGTAGAGACCCAGTACTTC.

V is TRBV27 and J is TRBJ2-1; no clear D gene. Between the trimmed V and J ends, which lost 3 bases and 5 bases, there was a span of 11 bases. In germline, CDR1 is MNHEY, CDR2 SMNVEV (reference sequence). There are 14 residues in the CDR3. DNA for the CDR3: TGTGCCAGCAGTTTGGTGAAAGGGCACAATGAGCAGTTCTTC. Its protein is CASSLVKGHNEQFF.

This clone came up a few times. The genes are TRBV6-5 and TRBJ1-4; D unresolved. The germline V gene has CDR1 MNHEY and CDR2 SVGAGI. The CDR3 is 15 amino acids. V gave up 1 base and J gave up 4 bases, with 10 bases separating them. CDR3 bases: TGTGCCAGCAGTTACTACCCTCTTAGTAATGAAAAACTGTTTTTT. Amino acids: CASSYYPLSNEKLFF.

A few counts support this clone. This chain uses TRBV11-2 with TRBJ2-1; a weak D match, TRBD2 (6 bases). Deletions cut 1 base from V and 6 bases from J, with 10 bases between. The CDR3 has 14 amino acids. Germline-derived CDR1 and CDR2 are SGHAT and FQNNGV. The CDR3 region has the DNA TGTGCCAGCAGCTTAGCGGTCGGGAGCAATGAGCAGTTCTTC. Translated: CASSLAVGSNEQFF.

The J gene is TRBJ2-5, the V gene TRBV5-1; the D gene is possibly TRBD2 (7 bases). Germline CDR1 and CDR2: SGHRS and YFSETQ. CDR3 length: 14 residues. Trimming pared 4 bases from V and 4 bases from J, leaving 14 bases between. The CDR3 protein is CASSGGARPETQYF. In nucleotides, the CDR3 is TGCGCCAGCAGCGGGGGGGCGCGCCCAGAGACCCAGTACTTC. Complete variable domain (other parts from reference TRBV5-1 and TRBJ2-5): KAGVTQTPRYLIKTRGQQVTLSCSPISGHRSVSWYQQTPGQGLQFLFEYFSETQRNKGNFPGRFSGRQFSNSRSEMNVSTLELGDSALYLCASSGGARPETQYFGPGTRLLVL.

The V call is TRBV7-8, the J call TRBJ2-2; D is possibly TRBD2 (6 bases). V was cut by 5 bases and J by 0 bases, with 16 bases left in between. CDR1 is SGHVS and CDR2 is FQNEAQ in the germline V gene. The CDR3 length is 17 residues. CDR3 DNA sequence: TGTGCCAGCAGCCACCCCGGGACTCCTACGAACACCGGGGAGCTGTTTTTT. Translating gives CASSHPGTPTNTGELFF.

The V call is TRBV7-9, the J call TRBJ1-2; 8 bases agree with TRBD1. CDR1 and CDR2 from the germline V gene are SEHNR and FQNEAQ (reference sequence). With V trimmed by 4 bases and J by 6 bases, 10 bases remained unmatched. The CDR3 contains 15 residues. The CDR3 nucleotides are TGTGCCAGCAGCTCACCGGTGGACAGGGCCAATGGCTACACCTTC. Amino acid sequence: CASSSPVDRANGYTF. The full variable domain, its missing parts supplied by reference TRBV7-9 and TRBJ1-2, is DTGVSQNPRHKITKRGQNVTFRCDPISEHNRLYWYRQTLGQGPEFLTYFQNEAQLEKSRLLSDRFSAERPKGSFSTLEIQRTEQGDSAMYLCASSSPVDRANGYTFGSGTRLTVV.

V and J are TRBV6-5 and TRBJ2-5; a possible D gene is TRBD2 (6 bases). Trimming removed 7 bases at V and 0 bases at J, with 9 bases between. The CDR3 runs to 13 residues. The germline V gene has CDR1 MNHEY and CDR2 SVGAGI. In DNA form, the CDR3 reads TGTGCCAGCACCCGGGACTACCAAGAGACCCAGTACTTC. Its translation is CASTRDYQETQYF.

The V and J genes are TRBV27 and TRBJ2-4; D might be TRBD2 (5 bases). The CDR3 totals 13 residues. Trimming shortened V by 0 bases and J by 9 bases, and 9 bases separated the two germline ends. Germline V gene sequence: CDR1 MNHEY, CDR2 SMNVEV (reference sequence). The DNA for the CDR3 is TGTGCCAGCAGTTTATCGGAGGTGGGCATTCAGTACTTC. Its protein is CASSLSEVGIQYF.

This sequence joins TRBV7-2 and TRBJ2-2; 9 bases align to TRBD1. Trimming took 5 bases from V and 8 from J; bases not matched to a gene: 12. Germline CDR1 SGHTA, CDR2 FQGNSA. The length of the CDR3 is 16 residues. The CDR3 DNA is TGTGCCAGCAGCGCATACGGGACAGGGCTTGCTGGGGAGCTGTTTTTT. Its translation: CASSAYGTGLAGELFF.

The CDR3 sequence: CASSPDGGGGGQPQHF. The CDR3, as DNA: TGTGCCAGCAGCCCCGATGGGGGGGGAGGCGGGCAGCCCCAGCATTTT. The chain carries TRBV28 and TRBJ1-5; the D gene is possibly TRBD1 (5 bases). V was shortened by 6 bases and J by 7 bases, with 22 bases between the two germline ends. The CDR3 has 16 residues. Germline V gives CDR1 MDHEN, CDR2 SYDVKM.

This chain links TRBV10-3 with TRBJ1-6; D perhaps matches TRBD1 (6 bases). Per germline, CDR1 ENHRY and CDR2 SYGVKD. This CDR3 spans 14 amino acids. V lost 6 bases and J lost 4, with 10 bases in between. Written as DNA, the CDR3 is TGTGCCATCAGGCCCGACAGGTATAATTCACCCCTCCACTTT. It specifies CAIRPDRYNSPLHF.

The gene calls are TRBV4-1 and TRBJ2-3; 7 bases are a match to TRBD2. CDR1 MGHRA and CDR2 YSYEKL come from the germline V gene. V trimming: 4 bases; J trimming: 2 bases; junction bases outside the gene matches: 9. CDR3 size: 16 residues. CDR3 sequence: CASSPRIAGYTDTQYF. CDR3 DNA sequence: TGCGCCAGCAGCCCCCGGATAGCGGGTTACACAGATACGCAGTATTTT.

The V call is TRBV27, the J call TRBJ1-2; a possible D gene is TRBD1 (5 bases). The CDR3 length is 14 residues. Germline lookup yields CDR1 MNHEY and CDR2 SMNVEV (reference sequence). Trimming stripped 0 bases from V and 4 bases from J, with 9 bases between. The CDR3 sequence: CASSLSRVGYGYTF. The CDR3 DNA is TGTGCCAGCAGTTTATCCAGGGTGGGCTATGGCTACACCTTC.

This sequence joins TRBV11-1 and TRBJ2-3; either TRBD1 or TRBD2 may fit D (5 bases each). Per the germline V gene, CDR1 is SGHAT and CDR2 is FQDESV (reference sequence). Deletions cut 0 bases from V and 4 bases from J, with 5 bases between. This CDR3 contains 13 residues. For the CDR3, the DNA is TGTGCCAGCAGCTTAGCGGGACCAGATACGCAGTATTTT. This codes for CASSLAGPDTQYF.

This clone has a handful of counts. The CDR3 nucleotides are TGCAGCGCCGTGACTAGCGGGAGTACGTCCGGGGAGCTGTTTTTT. Protein sequence: CSAVTSGSTSGELFF. V gene TRBV29-1 combines with J gene TRBJ2-2; 12 bases line up with TRBD2. CDR3 length: 15 amino acids. The germline V gene has CDR1 SQVTM and CDR2 ANQGSEA. The J segment lost 6 bases and the V segment lost 7 bases, leaving 9 bases of the junction unmatched.

The chain links TRBV12-5 to TRBJ2-2; D ambiguous. The germline CDR1 and CDR2 sequences are LGHNT and FRNRAP. The CDR3 is made up of 14 amino acids. The V end was cut by 6 bases, the J end by 1 base, with 9 bases between. The CDR3 sequence is CASGNSLNTGELFF. The CDR3 DNA reads as TGTGCTAGTGGCAATTCCTTGAACACCGGGGAGCTGTTTTTT.

The CDR3 region has the DNA TGCGCCAGCAGCTTGGGACCGGGACAGCACTATGGCTACACCTTC. This codes for CASSLGPGQHYGYTF. The rearrangement links TRBV5-1 to TRBJ1-2, with 7 bases matching TRBD1. The V gene's germline CDR1 is SGHRS and CDR2 YFSETQ. V lost 0 bases and J lost 3; bases outside the gene matches: 5. The CDR3 covers 15 residues. Supplemented by reference TRBV5-1 and TRBJ1-2, the full variable domain reads KAGVTQTPRYLIKTRGQQVTLSCSPISGHRSVSWYQQTPGQGLQFLFEYFSETQRNKGNFPGRFSGRQFSNSRSEMNVSTLELGDSALYLCASSLGPGQHYGYTFGSGTRLTVV.

The chain joins TRBV6-5 to TRBJ1-1; maybe TRBD1 (6 bases). Germline V gene data show CDR1 as MNHEY and CDR2 as SVGAGI. V was shortened by 4 bases and J by 1 base, with 7 bases between the two germline ends. The CDR3 extends over 13 amino acids. The CDR3 DNA reads as TGTGCCAGCAGTTTACAGGGGAACACTGAAGCTTTCTTT. It is translated as CASSLQGNTEAFF.

CDR3 in amino acids: CSVSREGANYGYTF. The CDR3 bases are TGCAGCGTGAGTCGGGAGGGCGCTAACTATGGCTACACCTTC. This chain uses TRBV29-1 with TRBJ1-2; D unresolved. Looked up from germline, CDR1 is SQVTM and CDR2 is ANQGSEA. V shed 6 bases and J shed 0 bases, with 14 bases lying between them. The CDR3 extends over 14 amino acids.

This clone turned up a few times. The rearrangement uses TRBV5-1 and TRBJ2-5, with a tentative D call TRBD1 (6 bases). CDR1 SGHRS and CDR2 YFSETQ come from the germline V gene. Trimming stripped 2 bases from V and 3 bases from J, with 11 bases between. This CDR3 is built from 14 residues. CDR3 in DNA: TGCGCCAGCAGCTTTCAGGGGAACAAAGAGACCCAGTACTTC. As protein: CASSFQGNKETQYF.

This clone was counted between two and nine times. The chain joins TRBV18 to TRBJ1-4, with D perhaps matching TRBD1 (5 bases). The CDR3 extends over 21 amino acids. Germline loops: CDR1 KGHSH, CDR2 LQKENI. V lost 1 base to trimming and J lost 0 bases, with 24 bases between them. Written as DNA, the CDR3 is TGTGCCAGCTCACCACAGGCCCCCAGGGCATCCCTACATACAACTAATGAAAAACTGTTTTTT. Translated, it gives CASSPQAPRASLHTTNEKLFF.

CDR3 protein: CASSPSLGTGGRNEQFF. The DNA of the CDR3 is TGTGCCAGCAGTCCCTCTTTAGGGACAGGGGGAAGGAATGAGCAGTTCTTC. The rearrangement uses TRBV27 and TRBJ2-1; 11 bases are shared with TRBD1. This CDR3 contains 17 residues. CDR1 and CDR2 (germline): MNHEY, SMNVEV (reference sequence). The trim removed 5 bases at V and 7 bases at J, leaving 13 bases unmatched.